Listed below are T cell receptor beta chains from one sample, sequenced in a study of OX40 agonist ivuxolimab in advanced cancers. The repertoire was sequenced with immunoSEQ multiplex PCR; TCRdb's copy has only in-frame clones and lacks some. The sample has more than 80,000 clones, nearly 90% seen once. The sample consisted of CD4+ or CD8+ T cells sorted from blood, taken in a trial of the OX40 agonist ivuxolimab. These receptors were collected from an adult with an advanced solid tumor such as melanoma, head and neck, liver or kidney cancer. The CDR3 runs from the conserved cysteine through the conserved F or W.

TRBV18,TRBJ2-2,CASSPNLRGGGTGELFF
TRBV10-1,TRBJ2-1,CASSESGSHNEQFF
TRBV5-1,TRBJ1-6,CASSSGTGNGSPLHF
TRBV7-2,TRBJ1-4,CASSWDTGGNEKLFF
TRBV7-2,TRBJ1-2,CASSHATIPEYGGYTF
TRBV6-6,TRBJ1-6,CASSYRQNNSPLHF
TRBV6-6,TRBJ1-1,CASSYGMTYPDTEAFF
TRBV6-1,TRBJ2-7,CASSRQSGYEQYF
TRBV2,TRBJ1-1,CASSGRPWGQLNTEAFF
TRBV2,TRBJ2-5,CASSVVGGPLQETQYF
TRBV7-8,TRBJ2-3,CASSLVQRGGPDTQYF
TRBV19,TRBJ1-5,CASSRTMGGGNQPQHF
TRBV28,TRBJ1-3,CASSGGQWDTIYF
TRBV4-1,TRBJ1-2,CASSQAGAGREIYSIYGYTF
TRBV30,TRBJ1-1,CARVPLMNTEAFF
TRBV5-5,TRBJ2-1,CASSFGQGVDNEQFF
TRBV29-1,TRBJ1-1,CSVEQGFGTEAFF